The entry below describes one T cell receptor beta chain. Its target antigen remains unknown. Sequenced on a NextSeq 550. The Human TCR Profiling Kit (MiLaboratory) was used to make UMI-labeled 5' RACE TRB cDNA libraries. The full amount of extracted RNA was used for cDNA synthesis, and the full amount of resulting cDNA was used for PCR amplification. Libraries were prepared in parallel using an identical number of PCR cycles. On the study's bioinformatics: MIGEC and MiXCR extracted about 53,000 +/- 10,000 unique UMI-labeled TRB cDNA molecules per library, requiring at least two reads per UMI. On average, each library contained approximately 40,000 +/- 10,000 functional in-frame TRB CDR3 nucleotide clonotypes without stop codons. After each sample was downsampled to 5000 UMI-labeled TRB molecules, VDJtools was used to calculate diversity metrics such as normalized Shannon-Wiener and Chao1. VDJtools was used to calculate clonotype-size-weighted physicochemical properties of the central five CDR3 residues, namely interaction energy, strength, volume and Kidera factor 4. With the reads reprocessed by TCRdb, a single entry stands for each CDR3 protein sequence and no DNA is reported. What appears here as the V and J calls and clone size reflects TCRdb's work, not the paper's. The sample table holds around 95,000 distinct CDR3 sequences. Of the sample, approximately 0.99% falls within the top ten clones.

The germline V gene encodes CDR1 MNHEY and CDR2 SVGAGI. The CDR3 contains 18 residues, cysteine and phenylalanine counted. No nucleotide data were recorded. Each CD8+ T cell subset was flow-sorted in triplicate, with some 300,000 cells per subset placed directly into RLT lysis buffer. To keep memory contaminants out, a stringent definition of naive CD8+ T cells was applied: CD45RO-CCR7+CD27+CD95-. Using standard density gradient centrifugation, peripheral blood mononuclear cells were isolated from buffy coats. Naive CXCR3-negative and CXCR3-positive CD8+ T cells were flow-sorted using a FACSAria III. Total RNA was extracted from sorted cells using an RNeasy Mini Kit. This sample was included in a study of CXCR3-negative and CXCR3-positive naive CD8 T cells (dated by TCRdb to about 2019). Looking at the study overall: Roughly 130 million TRB reads were obtained in total, roughly 1.5 +/- 0.3 million reads per library. TRBV-TRBJ cluster analysis included naive subsets from roughly 5 donors and memory cells from 3 donors. Data from some twelve donors, pooled across two independent experiments, went into the diversity and physicochemical repertoire analyses.

Study-wide conclusions, independent of this receptor: Because surface CD5, which is linked to self-reactivity in mice, was comparable between the naive subsets, TCR interaction strength was also inferred from the physicochemical properties of TRB CDR3s. Freshly isolated PBMCs were used for most assays because CXCR3 expression went down partially after cryopreservation. TRB CDR3s from CXCR3-positive naive cells showed higher hydrophobicity (lower Kidera factor 4), lower energy, and higher strength and volume indices than CXCR3-negative naive cells. Similar TRBV-TRBJ usage was shown by naive CXCR3-negative and CXCR3-positive cells from the same donor, whereas distinct patterns were shown by memory cells. Both naive subsets had comparably high repertoire diversity, while memory CD8+ T cells had much lower repertoire diversity.

Sequencing was carried out using naive CXCR3+ CD8+ T cells from blood. Taken with the paper, the label for cell subset or site translates to: CD45RO-CCR7+CD27+CD95- naive CD8+ T cells expressing CXCR3 (TNR3+). The clonotype originates from a human donor in good health. Some clones in this sample may be carry-over from other donors' samples. This chain is built from TRBV6-5 and TRBJ2-6; TCRdb designates TRBD2, a call that cannot be tested without DNA. The CDR3 amino acid sequence is: CASSYASGGYSGANVLTF.